This T cell receptor (beta chain) derives from a study of patients and donors after allogeneic stem cell transplantation. TCRdb analysed the RT-PCR reads with MiXCR anew, one entry per CDR3 protein. The table lists about 160,000 distinct CDR3 sequences, approximately 37% of them singletons, with 50% in the top ten. This clonotype turned up a few times. The CDR3 sequence is 11 residues long. Germline V gene lookup returns CDR1 SQVTM and CDR2 ANQGSEA. V was trimmed by 0 bases and J by 11 bases, leaving 10 bases between them. This sequence was found in a human donor who was either an allogeneic HSCT recipient or a stem cell or donor lymphocyte infusion donor (not recorded which). It is not recorded whose cells these are; they may come from a transplant donor. The sequenced sample consisted of blood, either unsorted or a sorted T cell fraction (not recorded which). The chain combines TRBV29-1 with TRBJ1-1, with D unresolved. In DNA, the CDR3 is TGCAGCGTTGAAGAACAGCCGAGGGCTTTCTTT. It is translated as CSVEEQPRAFF. Supplemented by reference TRBV29-1 and TRBJ1-1, the full variable domain reads SAVISQKPSRDICQRGTSLTIQCQVDSQVTMMFWYRQQPGQSLTLIATANQGSEATYESGFVIDKFPISRPNLTFSTLTVSNMSPEDSSIYLCSVEEQPRAFFGQGTRLTVV.